This T cell receptor beta chain was retrieved from a study of identifying expanded T cells in peripheral blood. Study-wide findings and caveats: Differentially abundant clones: 0.95 to 1.5 between replicates, 15 to 17 at around 14 days, 19 at four. Variance in clone template counts between approximately 2-week samples significantly increased with total template count across all healthy donors.

No infections or other immune events were documented during collection. Generated by immunoSEQ multiplex PCR, the TCRdb table keeps only in-frame clones and is missing some. The sample carries about 58,000 clones, roughly nine tenths recorded once. Regarding this clone: Its antigen is not known.

The TCR sequence derives from a person between 18 and 69 years old in good health. The specimen sequenced was blood.

The CDR3 coding sequence is TGCGCCAGCAGCTCGGACAGGCTAAACACTGAAGCTTTCTTT. It is translated as CASSSDRLNTEAFF. The chain combines TRBV5-1 with TRBJ1-1, with 7 positions matching TRBD1. Germline trimming cut 3 bases from V and 2 bases from J; bases unmatched to any gene: 4. Germline CDR1 reads SGHRS; CDR2 reads YFSETQ. The CDR3 is 14 residues long.